This T cell receptor beta chain derives from a study of monozygotic twins with inflammatory bowel disease. There are 16 residues in the CDR3. Per the germline V gene, CDR1 is KGHSH and CDR2 is LQKENI. With roughly 16 and 10 cycles respectively, two nested PCRs were carried out on TCRalpha and TCRbeta cDNA. TCRdb derives one entry per CDR3 protein from the 5' RACE reads, leaving out DNA. This repertoire comprises roughly 100,000 distinct CDR3 sequences; its ten largest clones make up under 2.5%. The sample was blood. J is TRBJ1-1 and V is TRBV18. The TCR originated in a human donor with ulcerative colitis or Crohn's disease, or a healthy co-twin of an affected twin (not recorded which). The CDR3: CASSPIPAGTNTEAFF.